The 27 T cell receptor beta chains listed next were all sequenced from one sample in a study of tumor-infiltrating lymphocytes in primary liver carcinoma. Starting material of around 460 ng total RNA yielded TCR beta cDNA via a constant-region primer. It was through three nested multiplex PCR rounds of slightly modified ARM-PCR that TCR beta libraries arose. Each of the first two PCR rounds ran around 10 cycles with TRBV1-TRBV30 forward and C-beta reverse primers. MiXCR was run by TCRdb on the multiplex PCR reads, yielding one entry per CDR3 protein. The table includes more than 150,000 distinct CDR3 sequences, 60% detected once. Germline DNA was extracted alongside blood RNA, which was obtained from unsorted whole blood. Sequencing was carried out using peripheral blood. These receptors all stem from a man aged 40-55 years with primary liver carcinoma and hepatitis B virus infection.

Of note for this clonotype: This could be a read error, since a much larger clone is one nucleotide away. V usage is TRBV6-5 and J usage is TRBJ2-7; 10 nucleotides align to TRBD1. The CDR3 is 13 residues long. Germline V gives CDR1 MNHEY, CDR2 SVGAGI. Trimming took 9 bases from V and 5 from J; bases not matched to a gene: 7. The CDR3 is CASNRDRGHEQYF. CDR3 DNA sequence: TGTGCCAGTAACCGGGACAGGGGCCACGAGCAGTACTTC.

The chain employs TRBV12-3 or TRBV12-4 and TRBJ1-4, with D perhaps TRBD1 (5 bases). The germline V and J ends were trimmed by 3 bases and 7 bases, with 12 bases remaining between them. The CDR3 sequence is 14 residues long. In DNA form, the CDR3 reads TGTGCCAGCAGTTTGGGGGACGGGGTTGAAAAACTGTTTTTT. The encoded protein is CASSLGDGVEKLFF.

On this clonotype: One junction end disagrees with the germline gene, perhaps due to a read error. The J gene is TRBJ1-2, the V gene TRBV11-2, with D maybe TRBD1 (6 bases). In germline, CDR1 is SGHAT, CDR2 FQNNGV. The CDR3 is 16 residues long. In nucleotides, the CDR3 is TGTGCCAACAGCCCCGGGCGGGGGCCAGCTATCTATGGCTACACCTTC. Translation gives CANSPGRGPAIYGYTF.

This clonotype was detected only a few times. The chain joins TRBV12-3 or TRBV12-4 to TRBJ2-7; 7 positions agree with TRBD2. J was trimmed by 3 bases and V by 6 bases; bases with no gene match: 11. The CDR3 contains 15 residues. The CDR3 DNA reads as TGTGCCAGCAGCCTCTCGGGGAGCGGGATCTACGAGCAGTACTTC. Protein product: CASSLSGSGIYEQYF.

As regards this clonotype: It may be a read error: a sequence one base away is much more abundant. The chain recombines TRBV29-1 with TRBJ2-5, with 8 bases matching TRBD1. This CDR3 spans 12 amino acids. Germline-derived CDR1 and CDR2 are SQVTM and ANQGSEA. The chain's CDR3 is CSGTGGIETQHF. The CDR3 region has the DNA TGCAGCGGTACAGGGGGGATAGAGACCCAGCACTTC. The whole variable domain, filled in from reference TRBV29-1 and TRBJ2-5, reads SAVISQKPSRDICQRGTSLTIQCQVDSQVTMMFWYRQQPGQSLTLIATANQGSEATYESGFVIDKFPISRPNLTFSTLTVSNMSPEDSSIYLCSGTGGIETQHFGPGTRLLVL.

The chain carries TRBV7-9 and TRBJ1-2; no reliable D call. The V gene lost 1 base and the J gene lost 6 bases, with 15 bases spanning the gap. Per the germline V gene, CDR1 is SEHNR and CDR2 is FQNEAQ (reference sequence). The CDR3 totals 15 residues. Written as DNA, the CDR3 is TGTGCCAGCAGCTTAGTGGGTGGGGATATCGATGGCTACACCTTC. As protein: CASSLVGGDIDGYTF.

Turning to this clonotype: A clone one base away is much larger, so this may be a read error. The V and J genes are TRBV11-2 and TRBJ2-5, with 10 positions matching TRBD2. The CDR3 has 18 amino acids. With V trimmed by 3 bases and J by 1 base, 11 bases remained unmatched. Germline V gives CDR1 SGHAT, CDR2 FQNNGV. This CDR3 reads CASSFGSSGRWGQETQYF. Written as DNA, the CDR3 is TGTGCCAGCAGCTTCGGGAGTAGCGGGAGGTGGGGCCAAGAGACCCAGTACTTC.

Worth noting for this clonotype: At one end the junction does not follow the germline gene, possibly because of a read error. The rearrangement uses TRBV11-2 and TRBJ2-2, with a possible D match to TRBD2 (5 bases). Germline CDR1 is SGHAT and CDR2 is FQNNGV. The CDR3 is made up of 15 amino acids. The CDR3 DNA sequence: TGTGCCAGCACCTCCGGGTCAGCAGGTACCGGGGAACTGTTTTTT. Translated: CASTSGSAGTGELFF. Complete variable domain (other parts from reference TRBV11-2 and TRBJ2-2): EAGVAQSPRYKIIEKRQSVAFWCNPISGHATLYWYQQILGQGPKLLIQFQNNGVVDDSQLPKDRFSAERLKGVDSTLKIQPAKLEDSAVYLCASTSGSAGTGELFFGEGSRLTVL.

V gene TRBV6-1 combines with J gene TRBJ1-1; no reliable D call. Trimming shortened V by 0 bases and J by 5 bases, and 10 bases separated the two germline ends. Germline V CDR1 and CDR2: MNHNS, SASEGT. This CDR3 has 14 residues. The CDR3 bases are TGTGCCAGCAGTGAAGCCAGGAGGTCTACTGAAGCTTTCTTT. Its protein is CASSEARRSTEAFF.

This clonotype was seen ten or more times. Written as DNA, the CDR3 is TGCAGCGTTGAAGGACAGGGGGCCCCAGATACGCAGTATTTT. Translating it yields CSVEGQGAPDTQYF. The V call is TRBV29-1, the J call TRBJ2-3; 10 nucleotides agree with TRBD1. CDR3 length: 14 amino acids. The germline gives CDR1 SQVTM, CDR2 ANQGSEA. V shed 1 base, J shed 4 bases, and the junction held 2 bases outside the gene matches.

This chain connects TRBV6-2 or TRBV6-3 to TRBJ2-7; 8 bases align to TRBD1. J lost 4 bases, V lost 6 bases, and 5 bases had no gene match. Germline CDR1 and CDR2: MNHEY and SVGEGT. The CDR3 is 13 amino acids. In DNA, the CDR3 is TGTGCCAGCAGCAGGGACAGGCCGTACGAGCAGTACTTC. This codes for CASSRDRPYEQYF.

Only a few counts were recorded for this clonotype. V and J are TRBV5-4 and TRBJ2-3; 7 positions match TRBD1. CDR1 is SGHNT, CDR2 YYREEE, per germline (reference sequence). This CDR3 has 14 residues. Losses at the gene ends were 0 bases for V and 2 bases for J; bases not matched to a gene: 0. The chain's CDR3 is CASSLEGATDTQYF. CDR3 nucleotides: TGTGCCAGCAGCTTGGAGGGGGCCACAGATACGCAGTATTTT.

This chain joins TRBV11-2 and TRBJ1-1; a possible D gene is TRBD1 (5 bases). Germline lookup yields CDR1 SGHAT and CDR2 FQNNGV. The CDR3 consists of 14 residues. V was shortened by 9 bases and J by 3 bases, with 17 bases between the two germline ends. In DNA form, the CDR3 reads TGTGCCAGTAGCCTCGGGGCGGGGGACACTGAAGCTTTCTTT. It translates to CASSLGAGDTEAFF.

This clonotype showed up just a few times. The junction shows a germline mismatch at one end, possibly a read error. The rearrangement links TRBV12-3 or TRBV12-4 to TRBJ2-2; the match to TRBD2 covers 11 bases. There are 17 residues in the CDR3. The CDR3 region is CASSTPLLAGDTGELLF. In nucleotides, the CDR3 is TGTGCCAGCAGCACCCCTTTACTAGCGGGAGATACCGGGGAGCTGCTTTTT.

This clonotype is a singleton in its sample. This chain joins TRBV12-3 or TRBV12-4 and TRBJ2-7, with 10 bases fitting TRBD1. The V segment lost 5 bases and the J segment 6 bases; nucleotides outside the gene matches: 10. This CDR3 comprises 15 residues. CDR3 amino acids: CASSHTAGQGTEQYF. DNA for the CDR3: TGTGCCAGCAGTCACACAGCGGGACAGGGGACCGAGCAGTACTTC.

In the case of this clonotype: One end of the junction varies from germline; a read error may be responsible. The chain has TRBV11-3 and TRBJ2-2, with TRBD1 matching 7 bases. Germline V gene lookup returns CDR1 SGHNT and CDR2 YENEEA. The CDR3 covers 15 residues. The CDR3 DNA sequence: TGTGCCAGCGGCTTAGGACAGGTTGACACCAGGGAGCTGTTTTTT. Its protein is CASGLGQVDTRELFF.

The chain uses TRBV5-6 and TRBJ1-5; no firm D call. The V end lost 0 bases, the J end lost 5 bases, and 3 bases lay between the germline ends. This CDR3 has 12 residues. The germline V gene has CDR1 SGHDT and CDR2 YYEEEE. This chain's CDR3 is CASSLVDQPQHF. The CDR3 DNA reads TGTGCCAGCAGCTTGGTCGATCAGCCCCAGCATTTT.

For this clonotype: A much larger clonotype is one base distant, so this may be a read error. The chain uses TRBV29-1 and TRBJ2-2; TRBD2 matches 9 bases. Trimming cost V 4 bases and J 5 bases; bases outside gene matches: 5. CDR3 length equals 14 residues. Germline CDR1 reads SQVTM; CDR2 reads ANQGSEA. The CDR3 nucleotides read TGCAGCGTTGGTAAGCGGGAGGTTACCGGGGAGCTGTTTTTT. Protein product: CSVGKREVTGELFF.

With regard to this clonotype: This may arise from a read error, as a much more abundant clone is one base away. Without the conserved terminal phenylalanine or tryptophan, this CDR3 likely stems from a read error. The chain combines TRBV6-6 with TRBJ2-2; a possible D gene is TRBD2 (6 bases). V was clipped by 2 bases and J by 6 bases, with 19 bases between them. From germline, CDR1 is MNHNY and CDR2 SVGAGI (reference sequence). This CDR3 has 17 residues. The CDR3 region is CASSYPGGGGTAGELFY. CDR3 coding DNA: TGTGCCAGCAGTTACCCCGGCGGTGGGGGGACGGCCGGGGAGCTGTTTTAT.

Note on this clonotype: This is likely a read error, given that the CDR3 carries no conserved phenylalanine or tryptophan at its end. The V and J genes are TRBV11-2 and TRBJ2-1; D call uncertain. The CDR3 runs 17 residues. Trimming stripped 7 bases from V and 0 bases from J, with 19 bases between. Germline CDR1 reads SGHAT; CDR2 reads FQNNGV. CDR3 DNA sequence: TGTGCCAGCATCCCGTTGGTGGCGCGGAGCTCCTACAATGAGCAGTTCCTC. As protein: CASIPLVARSSYNEQFL.

About this clonotype: This sequence may be a read error, since a much larger clone differs from it by one base. This sequence joins TRBV6-5 and TRBJ1-1, with D hard to call. CDR3 size: 13 residues. Germline V gene sequence: CDR1 MNHEY, CDR2 SVGAGI. V was cut by 2 bases and J by 6 bases, with 10 bases left in between. This CDR3 is CASSYGQDAEAFF. The CDR3 DNA sequence: TGTGCCAGCAGTTACGGGCAAGACGCTGAAGCTTTCTTT.

The V and J genes are TRBV11-2 and TRBJ2-1; maybe TRBD2 (6 bases). The V end lost 3 bases, the J end lost 9 bases, and 18 bases lay between the germline ends. In germline, CDR1 is SGHAT, CDR2 FQNNGV. This CDR3 has 15 amino acids. DNA for the CDR3: TGTGCCAGCAGCTTTGGGAGGCCCACAGGCGGTGAGCAGTTCTTC. It codes for CASSFGRPTGGEQFF.

This clonotype came up once. Since no conserved phenylalanine or tryptophan closes the CDR3, a read error is the likely cause. The chain combines TRBV11-3 with TRBJ2-3; possibly TRBD2 for D (6 bases). Germline CDR1 is SGHNT and CDR2 is YENEEA. This CDR3 region has 18 residues. Trimming stripped 2 bases from V and 1 base from J, with 19 bases between. Written as DNA, the CDR3 is TGTGCCAGCAGCTTAAAGCATCGGCGGGAAGCCCGCACAGATACGCAGTATTTA. Its protein is CASSLKHRREARTDTQYL.

With respect to this clonotype: A much more abundant neighbour one base away suggests this may be a read error. The CDR3 DNA reads as TGTGCCAGCAGATGGACAGGATTGAACACTAAAGCTTTCTTT. This gives the protein CASRWTGLNTKAFF. The gene calls are TRBV11-1 and TRBJ1-1; 7 positions agree with TRBD1. Germline V gene data show CDR1 as SGHAT and CDR2 as FQDESV (reference sequence). CDR3 size: 14 residues. Complete variable domain (other parts from reference TRBV11-1 and TRBJ1-1): EAEVAQSPRYKITEKSQAVAFWCDPISGHATLYWYRQILGQGPELLVQFQDESVVDDSQLPKDRFSAERLKGVDSTLKIQPAELGDSAMYLCASRWTGLNTKAFFGQGTRLTVV.

Remarks on this clonotype: One end of the junction does not line up with germline, which may come from a read error. The chain uses TRBV6-5 and TRBJ2-7, with TRBD1 as a possible D gene (6 bases). CDR1 and CDR2 from the germline V gene are MNHEY and SVGAGI. The CDR3 consists of 17 residues. CDR3 in amino acids: CASSYSLQGSATYEQYF. The CDR3 nucleotides read TGTGCCAGCAGTTACTCCCTACAGGGTTCCGCGACCTATGAGCAGTACTTC.

The chain has TRBV13 and TRBJ2-2, with a weak D call TRBD2 (5 bases). Trimming stripped 0 bases from V and 3 bases from J, with 8 bases between. This CDR3 has 15 amino acids. Germline-derived CDR1 and CDR2 are PRHDT and FYEKMQ (reference sequence). CDR3 protein: CASSLGLADTGELFF. Here the CDR3 DNA reads TGTGCCAGCAGCTTAGGGCTAGCTGACACCGGGGAGCTGTTTTTT.

The chain joins TRBV5-6 to TRBJ2-5, with D unclear. The CDR3 consists of 12 residues. V lost 0 bases, J lost 5 bases, and 5 bases lay in between. CDR1 SGHDT and CDR2 YYEEEE come from the germline V gene. In nucleotides, the CDR3 is TGTGCCAGCAGCTTGGGTTGGGAGACCCAGTACTTC. Translating it yields CASSLGWETQYF.